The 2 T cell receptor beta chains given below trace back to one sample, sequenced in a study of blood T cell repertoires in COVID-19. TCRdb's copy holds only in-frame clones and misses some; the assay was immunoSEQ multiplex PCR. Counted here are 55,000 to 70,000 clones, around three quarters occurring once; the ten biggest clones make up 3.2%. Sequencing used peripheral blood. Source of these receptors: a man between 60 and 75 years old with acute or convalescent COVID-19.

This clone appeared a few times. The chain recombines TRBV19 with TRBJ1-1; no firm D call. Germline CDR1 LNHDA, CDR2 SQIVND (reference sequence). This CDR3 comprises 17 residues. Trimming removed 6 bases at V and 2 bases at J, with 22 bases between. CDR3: CASSEDIRGFRNTEAFF. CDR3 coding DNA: TGTGCCAGTAGCGAAGATATCCGGGGTTTTAGAAACACTGAAGCTTTCTTT.

CDR3 bases: TGTGCCTGGAGTGGGACCGGGACAAATACGCAGTATTTT. Amino acids: CAWSGTGTNTQYF. The gene calls are TRBV30 and TRBJ2-3; possible D gene TRBD1, 6 bases. Looked up from germline, CDR1 is GTSNPN and CDR2 is SVGIG (reference sequence). CDR3 length equals 13 residues. Trimming removed 1 base from V and 7 bases from J, with 12 bases in between. The variable domain in full, with the rest retrieved from reference TRBV30 and TRBJ2-3, is SQTIHQWPATLVQPVGSPLSLECTVEGTSNPNLYWYRQAAGRGLQLLFYSVGIGQISSEVPQNLSASRPQDRQFILSSKKLLLSDSGFYLCAWSGTGTNTQYFGPGTRLTVL.